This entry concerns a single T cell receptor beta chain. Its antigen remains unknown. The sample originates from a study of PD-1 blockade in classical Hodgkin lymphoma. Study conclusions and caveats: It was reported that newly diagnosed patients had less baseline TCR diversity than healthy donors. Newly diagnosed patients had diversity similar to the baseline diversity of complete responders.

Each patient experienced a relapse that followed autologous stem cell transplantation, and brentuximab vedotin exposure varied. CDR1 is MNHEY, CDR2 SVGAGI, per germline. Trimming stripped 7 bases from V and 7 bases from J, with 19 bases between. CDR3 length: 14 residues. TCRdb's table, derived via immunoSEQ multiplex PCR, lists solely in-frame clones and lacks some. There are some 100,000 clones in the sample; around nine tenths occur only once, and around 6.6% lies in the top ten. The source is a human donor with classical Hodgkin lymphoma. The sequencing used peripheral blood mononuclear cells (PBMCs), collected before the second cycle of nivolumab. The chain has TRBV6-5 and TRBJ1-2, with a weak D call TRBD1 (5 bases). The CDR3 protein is CASTLGVAGSGYTF. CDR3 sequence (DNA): TGTGCCAGCACCCTAGGGGTTGCAGGGAGTGGCTACACCTTC.